What follows describes a single TCR beta chain. The source of the sample is a study of blood T cell repertoires in COVID-19. Generated by immunoSEQ multiplex PCR, the TCRdb table keeps only in-frame clones and is missing some. The profile shows over 40,000 clones, less than 95% of them singletons. V lost 3 bases and J lost 5, with 14 bases in between. Germline loops: CDR1 LGHDT, CDR2 YNNKEL (reference sequence). CDR3 size: 15 residues. This TCR was recovered from a man aged 70-80 years with active COVID-19. Sequences were obtained from peripheral blood. The chain has TRBV3-1 (or the pseudogene TRBV3-2) and TRBJ2-1, with D perhaps matching TRBD2 (5 bases). The CDR3: CASSQGLALNNEQFF. CDR3 sequence (DNA): TGTGCCAGCAGCCAGGGTCTAGCCCTAAACAATGAGCAGTTCTTC.